This T cell receptor beta chain was sequenced in a study of T cell changes during pregnancy in multiple sclerosis. Between the trimmed V and J ends, which lost 4 bases and 3 bases, there was a span of 13 bases. Germline CDR1 SGHDT, CDR2 YYEEEE. The CDR3 is made up of 14 amino acids. Sequencing was performed with immunoSEQ multiplex PCR; in TCRdb, only in-frame clones are kept and a portion is missing. The table lists over 80,000 clones, about nine tenths of them singletons. The material sequenced was peripheral blood, taken in the second trimester of pregnancy. The receptor was derived from a female donor in good health, enrolled as a control in a pregnancy study. The rearrangement uses TRBV5-6 and TRBJ1-1; D unresolved. The CDR3 DNA follows: TGTGCCAGCAGCGCCGTTTATCAGGACACTGAAGCTTTCTTT. Protein product: CASSAVYQDTEAFF.